Each of the 16 T cell receptor beta chains below was sequenced from the same sample in a study of blood T cell repertoires in COVID-19. Profiling relied on immunoSEQ multiplex PCR, and the TCRdb table lists in-frame clones only, not all of them. The sample shows 200,000 to 250,000 clones, 70% to 85% of them seen only once. Sequenced: PBMCs or T cells enriched from blood (not recorded which). The receptors derive from a woman aged 55-75 years who had recovered from COVID-19.

The chain is built from TRBV5-1 and TRBJ1-4, with D uncertain. The V and J ends lost 3 bases and 7 bases respectively, with 13 bases between them. The CDR3 has 14 residues. Germline CDR1 reads SGHRS; CDR2 reads YFSETQ. The CDR3 here is CASSSTGGIEKLFF. As DNA, the CDR3 is TGCGCCAGCAGCTCCACTGGCGGGATTGAAAAACTGTTTTTT.

This sequence joins TRBV3-1 (or the pseudogene TRBV3-2) and TRBJ1-6; 7 positions match TRBD1. The germline V gene encodes CDR1 LGHDT and CDR2 YNNKEL (reference sequence). Losses at the gene ends were 6 bases for V and 6 bases for J; bases not matched to a gene: 20. The CDR3 runs to 19 residues. This chain's CDR3 is CASSPTLTSGGRSNSPLHF. CDR3 in DNA: TGTGCCAGCAGTCCAACTTTAACTTCAGGGGGGAGGTCTAATTCACCCCTCCACTTT.

CDR3 sequence reads: CASSLGASGGHTDTQYF. The DNA for the CDR3 is TGTGCCAGCAGCTTAGGTGCTAGCGGGGGACACACAGATACGCAGTATTTT. V gene TRBV11-2 combines with J gene TRBJ2-3, with 10 bases fitting TRBD2. The CDR3 sequence is 17 residues long. J was trimmed by 2 bases and V by 1 base; bases with no gene match: 6. Germline CDR1 is SGHAT and CDR2 is FQNNGV.

In this sample, this clone turned up a few times. The chain recombines TRBV16 with TRBJ1-5, with 11 bases aligning to TRBD1. V gave up 2 bases and J gave up 3 bases; unmatched junction bases: 3. The CDR3 is 16 amino acids. Germline V gene sequence: CDR1 KGHSY, CDR2 FQNENV. The CDR3 spells CASSQPGQGDNQPQHF. CDR3 nucleotide sequence: TGTGCCAGCAGCCAACCGGGACAGGGGGACAATCAGCCCCAGCATTTT.

This clone was observed a few times. The chain recombines TRBV25-1 with TRBJ1-5; tentative D call: TRBD1 (5 bases). The germline V gene has CDR1 MGHDK and CDR2 SYGVNS. The CDR3 runs to 13 residues. V was trimmed by 10 bases and J by 4 bases, leaving 14 bases between them. CDR3 region: CATQKGLNQPQHF. The CDR3 nucleotides read TGTGCCACCCAAAAGGGGCTTAATCAGCCCCAGCATTTT.

V gene TRBV25-1 combines with J gene TRBJ2-1; TRBD2 matches 9 bases. Germline V gene sequence: CDR1 MGHDK, CDR2 SYGVNS. V shed 5 bases and J 6 bases; nucleotides not matched to a gene: 8. There are 15 residues in the CDR3. DNA of the CDR3: TGTGCCAGCAGTAGGCGGGAGGGCCTTCCCAATGAGCAGTTCTTC. Translation: CASSRREGLPNEQFF.

V gene TRBV18 combines with J gene TRBJ2-5; a weak D match, TRBD1 (6 bases). Deletions cut 0 bases from V and 4 bases from J, with 18 bases between. Germline CDR1 KGHSH, CDR2 LQKENI. The CDR3 runs 17 residues. CDR3 region: CASSPPVSRGSGETQYF. The CDR3, as DNA: TGTGCCAGCTCACCACCGGTTAGCAGGGGTTCAGGAGAGACCCAGTACTTC.

The V gene is TRBV20-1, the J gene TRBJ2-3; D is possibly TRBD2 (6 bases). Per the germline V gene, CDR1 is DFQATT and CDR2 is SNEGSKA (reference sequence). The CDR3 has 11 residues. Here the CDR3 DNA reads TGCACTACCGGGGCGGGGAATGCGCAGTATTTT. Amino acids: CTTGAGNAQYF.

The chain has TRBV5-6 and TRBJ2-3, with 8 bases lining up with TRBD2. In germline, CDR1 is SGHDT, CDR2 YYEEEE. V lost 0 bases, J lost 1 base, and 1 base stayed unmatched. The CDR3 runs 15 residues. The CDR3 reads CASSLVAGRTDTQYF. In DNA, the CDR3 is TGTGCCAGCAGCTTGGTAGCGGGGCGCACAGATACGCAGTATTTT. Filled out from reference TRBV5-6 and TRBJ2-3, the complete variable domain reads DAGVTQSPTHLIKTRGQQVTLRCSPKSGHDTVSWYQQALGQGPQFIFQYYEEEERQRGNFPDRFSGHQFPNYSSELNVNALLLGDSALYLCASSLVAGRTDTQYFGPGTRLTVL.

This clone was picked up one time. The chain recombines TRBV29-1 with TRBJ2-3; TRBD1 matches 11 bases. Per the germline V gene, CDR1 is SQVTM and CDR2 is ANQGSEA. The CDR3 length is 16 residues. The ends lost 6 bases at V and 4 bases at J; junction bases unmatched: 12. CDR3 DNA sequence: TGCAGCGTCCCCGGGACAGGGGGAAGTAGCTCAGATACGCAGTATTTT. As protein: CSVPGTGGSSSDTQYF.

The chain combines TRBV5-1 with TRBJ1-5; 10 bases are shared with TRBD1. Germline assignment: CDR1 SGHRS and CDR2 YFSETQ. The V and J ends lost 4 bases and 7 bases, in that order; junction bases with no gene match: 2. This CDR3 comprises 13 residues. The CDR3 DNA reads TGCGCCAGCAGCCGGGACAGGGGCCAGCCCCAGCATTTT. Amino acids: CASSRDRGQPQHF. The whole variable domain, filled in from reference TRBV5-1 and TRBJ1-5, reads KAGVTQTPRYLIKTRGQQVTLSCSPISGHRSVSWYQQTPGQGLQFLFEYFSETQRNKGNFPGRFSGRQFSNSRSEMNVSTLELGDSALYLCASSRDRGQPQHFGDGTRLSIL.

The chain joins TRBV23-1 to TRBJ2-5; TRBD2 might be the D (6 bases). TRBV23-1 is designated an ORF whose function remains uncertain. There are 14 residues in the CDR3. Between the trimmed V and J ends, which lost 4 bases and 6 bases, there was a span of 15 bases. The CDR3 reads CASSPEGKEKTQYF. In DNA, the CDR3 is TGCGCCAGCAGTCCGGAGGGGAAGGAAAAGACCCAGTACTTC.

This chain links TRBV28 with TRBJ1-3; possible D gene TRBD1, 5 bases. V lost 8 bases and J lost 2, with 19 bases in between. The CDR3 spans 16 residues. Germline V gives CDR1 MDHEN, CDR2 SYDVKM. CDR3 sequence reads: CASCLDWGLAGNTIYF. The CDR3 coding sequence is TGTGCCAGCTGCCTAGACTGGGGCTTAGCTGGAAACACCATATATTTT.

This rearrangement joins TRBV6-5 to TRBJ2-5, with unresolved D. The CDR3 is made up of 14 amino acids. Germline CDR1 is MNHEY and CDR2 is SVGAGI. Trimming cost V 0 bases and J 4 bases, with 9 bases left between them. CDR3 bases: TGTGCCAGCAGTTACTCAACGGTGGTAGAGACCCAGTACTTC. Translating it yields CASSYSTVVETQYF.

The gene calls are TRBV6-2 or TRBV6-3 and TRBJ2-3, with 16 bases aligning to TRBD2. Germline V gene data show CDR1 as MNHEY and CDR2 as SVGEGT. J lost 0 bases, V lost 6 bases, and 6 bases had no gene match. The CDR3 consists of 18 residues. Here the CDR3 reads CASSRTGLAGGSTDTQYF. The CDR3 bases are TGTGCCAGCAGCAGGACGGGACTAGCGGGGGGGAGCACAGATACGCAGTATTTT.

There are a few counts of this clone. The CDR3 bases are TGTGCCAGCAGTCCTGGGGCAGCTGCCACCGGGGAGCTGTTTTTT. Translation gives CASSPGAAATGELFF. V gene TRBV28 combines with J gene TRBJ2-2, with TRBD1 as a possible D gene (5 bases). Germline V gives CDR1 MDHEN, CDR2 SYDVKM. V lost 5 bases, J lost 4 bases, and 14 bases lay in between. CDR3 size: 15 residues.